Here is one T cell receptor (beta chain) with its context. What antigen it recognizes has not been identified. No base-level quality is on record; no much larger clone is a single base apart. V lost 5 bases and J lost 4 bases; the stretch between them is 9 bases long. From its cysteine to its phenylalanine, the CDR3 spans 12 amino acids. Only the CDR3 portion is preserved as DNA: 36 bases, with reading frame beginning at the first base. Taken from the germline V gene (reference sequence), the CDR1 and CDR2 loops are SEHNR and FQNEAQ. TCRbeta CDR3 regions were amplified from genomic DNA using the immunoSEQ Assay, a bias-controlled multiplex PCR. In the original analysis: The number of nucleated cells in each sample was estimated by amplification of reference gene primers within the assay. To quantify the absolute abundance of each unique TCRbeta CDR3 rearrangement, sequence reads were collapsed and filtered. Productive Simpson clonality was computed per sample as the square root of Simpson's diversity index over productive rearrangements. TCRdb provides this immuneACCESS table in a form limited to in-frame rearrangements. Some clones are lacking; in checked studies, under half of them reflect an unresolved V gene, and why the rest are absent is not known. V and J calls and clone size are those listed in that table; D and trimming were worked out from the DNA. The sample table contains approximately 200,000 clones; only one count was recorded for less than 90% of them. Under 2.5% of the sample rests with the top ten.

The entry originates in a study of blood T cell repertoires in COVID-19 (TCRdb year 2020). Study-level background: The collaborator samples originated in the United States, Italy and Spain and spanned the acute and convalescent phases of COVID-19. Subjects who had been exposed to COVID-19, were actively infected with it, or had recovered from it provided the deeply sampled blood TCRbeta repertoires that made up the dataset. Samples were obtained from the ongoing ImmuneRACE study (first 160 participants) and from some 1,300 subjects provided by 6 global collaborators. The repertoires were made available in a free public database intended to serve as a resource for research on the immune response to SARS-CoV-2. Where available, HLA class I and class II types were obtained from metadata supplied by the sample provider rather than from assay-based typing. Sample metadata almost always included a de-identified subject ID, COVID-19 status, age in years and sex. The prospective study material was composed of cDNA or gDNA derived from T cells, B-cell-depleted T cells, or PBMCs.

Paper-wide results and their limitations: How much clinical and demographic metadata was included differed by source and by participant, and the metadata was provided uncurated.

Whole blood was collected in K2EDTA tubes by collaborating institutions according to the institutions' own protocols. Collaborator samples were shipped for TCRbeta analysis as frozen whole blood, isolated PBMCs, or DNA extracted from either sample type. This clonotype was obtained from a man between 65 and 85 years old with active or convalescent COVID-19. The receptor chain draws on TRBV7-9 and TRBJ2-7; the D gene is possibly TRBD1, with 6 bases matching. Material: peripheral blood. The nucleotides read TGTGCCAGCAGCCCAGACAGGTACGAGCAGTACTTC. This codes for CASSPDRYEQYF.